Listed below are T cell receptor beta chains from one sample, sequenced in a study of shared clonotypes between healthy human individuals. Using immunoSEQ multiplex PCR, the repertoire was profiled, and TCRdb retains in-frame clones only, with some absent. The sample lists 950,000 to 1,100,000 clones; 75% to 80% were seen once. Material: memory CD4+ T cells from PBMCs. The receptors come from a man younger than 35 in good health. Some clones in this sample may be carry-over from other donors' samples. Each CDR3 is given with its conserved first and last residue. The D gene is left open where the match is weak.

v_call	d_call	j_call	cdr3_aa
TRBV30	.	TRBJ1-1	CAWIKGDTEAFF
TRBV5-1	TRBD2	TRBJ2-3	CASSGTTTDTQYF
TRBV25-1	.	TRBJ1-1	CASSASKGGSTEAFF
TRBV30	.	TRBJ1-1	CAWSQQGYEAFF
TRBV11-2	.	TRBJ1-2	CASSLAGGDNYGYTF
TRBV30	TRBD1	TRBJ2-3	CAWGAGQGADTQYF
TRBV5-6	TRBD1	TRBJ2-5	CASSRLQGAGETQYF
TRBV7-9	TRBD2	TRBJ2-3	CASSFASGSTDTQYF
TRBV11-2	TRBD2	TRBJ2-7	CASSPRLAGRGEQYF
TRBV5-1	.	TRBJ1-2	CASSLGPAGTGYSYTF
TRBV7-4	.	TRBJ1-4	CARPSEGVVGEKLFF
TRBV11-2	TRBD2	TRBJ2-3	CASSTRTGTSAQVGDTQYF
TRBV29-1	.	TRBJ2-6	CSVAGEYSGANVLTF
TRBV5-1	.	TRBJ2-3	CASRYYRTDTQYF
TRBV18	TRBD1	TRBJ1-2	CASSTGQVGTNYGYTF
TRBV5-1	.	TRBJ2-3	CASTTGSNTDTQYF
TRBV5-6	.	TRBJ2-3	CASSLVSASTDTQYF
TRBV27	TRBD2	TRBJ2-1	CASSFIAGGSYNEQFF
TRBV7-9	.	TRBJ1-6	CASSLGESINSPLHF
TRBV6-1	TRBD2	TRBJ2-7	CASRLAGGTYEQYF
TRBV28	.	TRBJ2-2	CASRLDSTGELFF
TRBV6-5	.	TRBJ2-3	CASRFRGYTQYF
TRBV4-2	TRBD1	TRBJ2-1	CASSQDLSRTGDNAYNEQFF
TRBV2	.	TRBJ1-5	CASSEQGQQPQHF
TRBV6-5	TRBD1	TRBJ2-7	CASSYRGPPYEQYF